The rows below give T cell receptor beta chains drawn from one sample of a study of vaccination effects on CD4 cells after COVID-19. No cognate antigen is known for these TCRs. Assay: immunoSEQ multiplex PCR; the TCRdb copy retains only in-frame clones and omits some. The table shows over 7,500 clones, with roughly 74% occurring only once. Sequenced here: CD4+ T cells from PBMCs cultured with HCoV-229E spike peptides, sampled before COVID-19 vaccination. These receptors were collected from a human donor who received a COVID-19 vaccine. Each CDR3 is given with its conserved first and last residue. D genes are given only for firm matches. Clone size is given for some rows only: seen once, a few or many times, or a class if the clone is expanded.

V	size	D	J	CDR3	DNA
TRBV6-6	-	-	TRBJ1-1	CASSYGGGTNTEAFF	TGTGCCAGCAGTTACGGTGGGGGGACCAACACTGAAGCTTTCTTT
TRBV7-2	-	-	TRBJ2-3	CASSSMSPPDTQYF	TGTGCCAGCAGCTCCATGTCCCCCCCAGATACGCAGTATTTT
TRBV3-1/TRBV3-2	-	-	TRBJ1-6	CASTREGKNSPLHF	TGTGCCAGCACCCGAGAGGGGAAGAATTCACCCCTCCACTTT
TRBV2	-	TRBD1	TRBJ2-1	CASRGQGAYNEQFF	TGTGCCAGCCGGGGACAGGGGGCGTACAATGAGCAGTTCTTC
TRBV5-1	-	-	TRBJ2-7	CASSLDPGSYEQYF	TGCGCCAGCAGCTTGGATCCAGGCTCCTACGAGCAGTACTTC
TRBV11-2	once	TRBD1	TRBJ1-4	CASSLGRGRREKLFF	TGTGCCAGCAGCTTAGGGAGGGGGCGGAGGGAAAAACTGTTTTTT
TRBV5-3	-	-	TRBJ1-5	CARSPRTPNQPQHF	TGTGCCAGAAGCCCCCGGACCCCCAATCAGCCCCAGCATTTT
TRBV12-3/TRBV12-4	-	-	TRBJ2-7	CASSPDSTEQYF	TGTGCCAGCAGCCCCGACAGCACCGAGCAGTACTTC
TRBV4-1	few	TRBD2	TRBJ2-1	CASSLEIGTSGFVEQFF	TGCGCCAGCAGCCTAGAGATCGGGACTAGCGGGTTCGTTGAGCAGTTCTTC
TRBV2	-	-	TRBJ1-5	CASSEVYNQPQHF	TGTGCCAGCAGTGAGGTTTACAATCAGCCCCAGCATTTT
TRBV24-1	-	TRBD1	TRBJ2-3	CATSGTGDYTDTQYF	TGTGCCACCAGTGGGACAGGGGACTACACAGATACGCAGTATTTT
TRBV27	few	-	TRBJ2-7	CASTSWRVSYEQYF	TGTGCCAGCACCTCCTGGAGGGTATCCTACGAGCAGTACTTC
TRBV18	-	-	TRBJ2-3	CASSPVGGPAPDTQYF	TGTGCCAGCTCACCTGTCGGGGGGCCGGCCCCAGATACGCAGTATTTT
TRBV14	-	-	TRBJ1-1	CASSQLLDSRMNTEAFF	TGTGCCAGCAGCCAACTCTTAGACAGCCGGATGAACACTGAAGCTTTCTTT
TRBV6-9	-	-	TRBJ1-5	CASSYSHF	TGTGCCAGCAGTTATTCACATTTT
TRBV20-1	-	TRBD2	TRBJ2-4	CSASRRRAGGPGWAKNIQYF	TGCAGTGCTAGTAGACGCCGAGCGGGAGGGCCGGGTTGGGCCAAAAACATTCAGTACTTC